The 21 T cell receptor beta chains in this list originate from one sample, sequenced in a study of blood T cell repertoires in COVID-19. TCRdb's table, derived via immunoSEQ multiplex PCR, lists solely in-frame clones and lacks some. The profile shows over 35,000 clones, more than 75% of them singletons. The sample comprised peripheral blood. Receptors were obtained from a man between 65 and 80 years old with active COVID-19.

The rearrangement joins TRBV6-6 to TRBJ1-2; TRBD1 agrees at 10 bases. The CDR3 length is 14 residues. The J segment lost 4 bases and the V segment lost 6 bases, leaving 5 bases of the junction unmatched. CDR1 and CDR2 (germline): MNHNY, SVGAGI (reference sequence). The CDR3 DNA reads TGTGCCAGCAGCATAGACAGGGGGCTCTATGGCTACACCTTC. Translating it yields CASSIDRGLYGYTF.

V and J are TRBV28 and TRBJ1-2; 9 nucleotides match TRBD1. This CDR3 comprises 15 residues. Germline V lookup: CDR1 MDHEN, CDR2 SYDVKM. The V gene end was trimmed by 5 bases and the J gene end by 7 bases; junction bases not matched to a gene: 11. In nucleotides, the CDR3 is TGTGCCAGCAGTCTAGGGGCGGGACAGGGTTCTGGCTACACCTTC. Protein sequence: CASSLGAGQGSGYTF.

V usage is TRBV18 and J usage is TRBJ1-2, with a weak D call TRBD1 (6 bases). Between the trimmed V and J ends, which lost 6 bases and 6 bases, there was a span of 17 bases. This CDR3 is 14 amino acids long. The germline gives CDR1 KGHSH, CDR2 LQKENI. DNA for the CDR3: TGTGCCAGCTCCTCGACAGGACAAACCGATGGCTACACCTTC. Translated, it gives CASSSTGQTDGYTF.

The chain recombines TRBV18 with TRBJ2-1, with 8 bases fitting TRBD1. Germline V gene lookup returns CDR1 KGHSH and CDR2 LQKENI. The CDR3 consists of 15 residues. The V gene end was trimmed by 2 bases and the J gene end by 1 base; junction bases not matched to a gene: 1. DNA of the CDR3: TGTGCCAGCTCACCAGGGACAGGTTCCTACAATGAGCAGTTCTTC. Its protein is CASSPGTGSYNEQFF.

The gene calls are TRBV12-3 or TRBV12-4 and TRBJ2-2; 7 nucleotides line up with TRBD2. CDR3 length equals 13 residues. J was trimmed by 7 bases and V by 9 bases; bases with no gene match: 8. The CDR3, as DNA: TGTGCCAGTCACTACGGCGGGGGCGGGGAGCTGTTTTTT. This codes for CASHYGGGGELFF.

This clone was counted between two and nine times. Other DNA sequences in this sample translate to the same CDR3. CDR3 amino acids: CASRTDQPQHF. The CDR3 DNA follows: TGTGCCAGCCGGACAGATCAGCCCCAGCATTTT. The chain recombines TRBV6-6 with TRBJ1-5; TRBD1 is a possible D gene (6 bases). The germline gives CDR1 MNHNY, CDR2 SVGAGI (reference sequence). V was trimmed by 8 bases and J by 5 bases, leaving 7 bases between them. This CDR3 is built from 11 residues.

This chain connects TRBV7-9 to TRBJ2-6, with D tentatively TRBD2 (7 bases). Between the trimmed V and J ends, which lost 8 bases and 1 base, there was a span of 15 bases. CDR3 length: 16 amino acids. In germline, CDR1 is SEHNR, CDR2 FQNEAQ (reference sequence). Here the CDR3 reads CASPRGALSGANVLTF. CDR3 bases: TGTGCCAGCCCCCGGGGGGCCCTTTCTGGGGCCAACGTCCTGACTTTC.

This chain uses TRBV29-1 with TRBJ2-6, with D unresolved. The CDR3 contains 14 residues. CDR1 and CDR2 from the germline V gene are SQVTM and ANQGSEA. V was clipped by 4 bases and J by 0 bases, with 7 bases between them. For the CDR3, the DNA is TGCAGCGTTGGAGTCGGCTCTGGGGCCAACGTCCTGACTTTC. Amino acid sequence: CSVGVGSGANVLTF.

In its sample, this clone was seen a few times. The chain joins TRBV18 to TRBJ1-2, with 9 bases matching TRBD1. Germline V gene sequence: CDR1 KGHSH, CDR2 LQKENI. This CDR3 is 17 amino acids long. Trimming removed 4 bases from V and 6 bases from J; junction bases left unmatched: 15. This CDR3 is CASSRRIRDRETDGYTF. As DNA, the CDR3 is TGTGCCAGCTCACGCCGTATCCGGGACAGGGAGACCGATGGCTACACCTTC.

This clone is a singleton in its sample. V gene TRBV5-8 combines with J gene TRBJ2-4, with 8 positions matching TRBD1. This CDR3 comprises 16 residues. Trimming took 3 bases from V and 10 from J; bases not matched to a gene: 15. Germline CDR1 SGHTS, CDR2 YDEGEE. The CDR3: CASSSRGQGSFPIQYF. The DNA of the CDR3 is TGTGCCAGCAGCTCCCGAGGACAGGGCTCTTTCCCTATTCAGTACTTC.

This clone was seen once. This chain connects TRBV18 to TRBJ1-5, with 7 bases that match TRBD1. The germline V gene has CDR1 KGHSH and CDR2 LQKENI. This CDR3 is 16 amino acids long. The V gene end was trimmed by 6 bases and the J gene end by 3 bases; junction bases not matched to a gene: 11. CDR3 sequence reads: CASSLYHGTDNQPQHF. The CDR3 DNA reads TGTGCCAGCTCTCTATACCACGGGACAGACAATCAGCCCCAGCATTTT.

The CDR3 here is CASSQLDRRDGYTF. Written as DNA, the CDR3 is TGTGCCAGCTCACAATTGGACAGACGTGATGGCTACACCTTC. The V and J genes are TRBV18 and TRBJ1-2, with D possibly TRBD1 on 6 matching bases. The CDR3 totals 14 residues. In germline, CDR1 is KGHSH, CDR2 LQKENI. Trimming pared 4 bases from V and 6 bases from J, leaving 15 bases between.

The chain is built from TRBV18 and TRBJ2-3; D is unresolved. V lost 2 bases to trimming and J lost 1 base, with 7 bases between them. Germline CDR1 and CDR2: KGHSH and LQKENI. CDR3 length: 14 residues. The DNA of the CDR3 is TGTGCCAGCTCACCAGAGGTGGGCACAGATACGCAGTATTTT. It encodes CASSPEVGTDTQYF.

The CDR3 region has the DNA TGTGCCAGCAGCTTGTGGGGTAGCGGGCCTAGCACAGATACGCAGTATTTT. Protein: CASSLWGSGPSTDTQYF. V is TRBV5-5 and J is TRBJ2-3; 7 positions match TRBD2. The CDR3 is 17 amino acids. Germline-derived CDR1 and CDR2 are SGHKS and YYEKEE (reference sequence). J was trimmed by 0 bases and V by 1 base; bases with no gene match: 8.

V usage is TRBV28 and J usage is TRBJ1-6, with D maybe TRBD1 (6 bases). V was pared by 5 bases and J by 7 bases, with 24 bases between. Germline V gives CDR1 MDHEN, CDR2 SYDVKM. CDR3 length equals 18 residues. The CDR3 sequence is CASSITGRAKIENSPLHF. CDR3 bases: TGTGCCAGCAGTATTACAGGGAGGGCCAAGATCGAAAATTCACCCCTCCACTTT.

V is TRBV18 and J is TRBJ2-2, with 9 positions matching TRBD1. V was pared by 3 bases and J by 9 bases, with 5 bases of the junction left unmatched. The germline CDR1 and CDR2 sequences are KGHSH and LQKENI. The CDR3 is made up of 14 amino acids. In DNA, the CDR3 is TGTGCCAGCTCACCGCGGACAGGGGTCCGGGAGCTGTTTTTT. Its protein is CASSPRTGVRELFF.

V usage is TRBV2 and J usage is TRBJ1-1; D gene uncertain. The length of the CDR3 is 13 residues. V gave up 4 bases and J gave up 0 bases, with 6 bases separating them. Germline CDR1 SNHLY, CDR2 FYNNEI. CDR3 coding DNA: TGTGCCAGCAGTGGGTACTTGAACACTGAAGCTTTCTTT. Translated: CASSGYLNTEAFF.

CDR3 nucleotide sequence: TGTGCCACCAGTGAGTCCCGACAGCTGCAAGAGACCCAGTACTTC. Translated, it gives CATSESRQLQETQYF. The J gene is TRBJ2-5, the V gene TRBV24-1, with D perhaps matching TRBD1 (5 bases). Germline assignment: CDR1 KGHDR and CDR2 SFDVKD. This CDR3 has 15 amino acids. Trimming shortened V by 4 bases and J by 2 bases, and 13 bases separated the two germline ends.

The chain links TRBV28 to TRBJ1-1, with D possibly being TRBD1 (5 bases). From germline, CDR1 is MDHEN and CDR2 SYDVKM. The CDR3 covers 14 residues. The V end was cut by 4 bases, the J end by 5 bases, with 14 bases between. CDR3 DNA: TGTGCCAGCAGTTCACAGGCTCCAGAGACTGAAGCTTTCTTT. Translation gives CASSSQAPETEAFF.

The rearrangement uses TRBV12-3 or TRBV12-4 and TRBJ1-2, with D possibly matching TRBD1 (6 bases). The CDR3 extends over 13 amino acids. V was trimmed by 6 bases and J by 2 bases, leaving 10 bases between them. The CDR3 sequence: CASRKTGNYGYTF. CDR3 nucleotide sequence: TGTGCCAGCAGGAAAACAGGGAACTATGGCTACACCTTC.

This chain connects TRBV7-2 to TRBJ2-1, with 9 nucleotides matching TRBD2. The germline CDR1 and CDR2 sequences are SGHTA and FQGNSA. Trimming at V came to 3 bases and at J to 8 bases, leaving 8 bases not matched to a gene. The CDR3 extends over 15 amino acids. CDR3: CASSLFASGVDEQFF. The CDR3 nucleotides are TGTGCCAGCAGCTTGTTCGCTAGCGGGGTGGATGAGCAGTTCTTC.